This T cell receptor beta chain came from a study of vaccination effects on CD4 cells after COVID-19 (dated by TCRdb to between 2021 and 2023). For the wider study: Two doses of either the BNT162b2 or the mRNA-1273 mRNA SARS-CoV-2 vaccine were administered to participants. The study compared SARS-CoV-2 spike-specific CD4+ TCR repertoires before and after mRNA vaccination in COVID-19 convalescent patients and infection-naive vaccine recipients. Altogether, over 9 COVID-19 convalescent patients and a few SARS-CoV-2-naive healthy vaccine recipients made up the full study. The Oncomine TCR Beta short-read assay on an Illumina iSeq 100 was used to sequence cultures from other donors in the study. Beyond this particular receptor, the publication reports: Among healthy vaccine recipients, nearly all vaccine-induced clones were SARS-CoV-2 mono-reactive, and just 1 of 255 was cross-reactive with common cold coronaviruses. The study was limited by a small number of convalescent patients, and early post-infection timepoints were lacking. Marked clonal contraction was observed in both infection-induced and vaccine-induced clones at late post-vaccination timepoints, consistent with waning T cell responses.

Trimming removed 6 bases from V and 8 bases from J, leaving 14 bases between the germline ends. Inclusive of the bounding cysteine and phenylalanine, the CDR3 is 13 residues long. Of all the DNA, just the CDR3 is kept, 39 bases in frame from base 1. In the ViraFEST assay, PBMC were stimulated with viral peptide pools, and antigen-specific CD4+ T cell clonotypes were then identified by expansion using TCR sequencing. After more than 9 days of culture, CD4+ T cells were isolated with the EasySep CD4+ T cell isolation kit. The absence of prior SARS-CoV-2 infection in healthy vaccine recipients was confirmed by negative nucleocapsid antibodies before and after vaccination. Over 1.5 million PBMC per well were cultured with around 10 ug/ml peptides in IMDM containing 5% human AB serum, roughly 10 IU/ml IL-2 and gentamicin. Half of the culture medium was replaced with fresh IL-2-containing medium on days 3 and 7. Unless otherwise noted, each peptide stimulation condition was cultured in triplicate wells. PBMC were separated from whole blood using Ficoll-Paque Plus gradient centrifugation and were then either cryopreserved at -140C or used fresh. The overlapping peptide pools covered the spike proteins of SARS-CoV-2 as well as those of the common cold coronaviruses HCoV-NL63, HCoV-OC43 and HCoV-229E. Genomic DNA was extracted from cultured CD4+ T cells with the QIAamp micro DNA kit.

Concerning this clone itself: It has no known antigen specificity. The input lacks base qualities; no much larger clone sits a single base away.

The method was the immunoSEQ multiplex PCR assay. DNA from the cultured, isolated CD4+ T cells was subjected to TCR beta CDR3 sequencing. The authors' analysis ran thus. Non-productive TCR sequences were discarded, and reads were trimmed to the CDR3 region, with only CDR3s of 7 or more amino acids retained. Antigen-specific clonotypes were identified with the MANAFEST web app by comparing expansion in peptide wells against reference cultures. For clones to be considered positive, expansion at FDR<0.05 versus reference and all other wells, an odds ratio above 5, and a frequency above 0.1% in two replicate wells were required. A clonotype was called cross-reactive if it was significantly expanded both in SARS-CoV-2 spike wells and in at least one common cold coronavirus spike condition. CDR3 similarity was assessed by Levenshtein distance with the stringdist R package, and unrooted trees were built with ape in R 3.6.1. Not all clones reach the TCRdb copy of this immuneACCESS table, which keeps in-frame sequences only. Checked studies attribute under half of the gap to unresolved V genes and leave the rest unexplained. Clonal size and the V and J genes are those of that table, whereas D and trimming came from the DNA. The sample table contains more than 35,000 clones; only one count was recorded for 60% to 80% of them. The ten largest clones represent about 16% of the sample.

Sequences were derived from CD4+ T cells from PBMCs cultured with HCoV-OC43 spike peptides, sampled before COVID-19 vaccination. In the paper's terms, the cell subset or site label means: HCoV-OC43 spike overlapping peptide pool stimulation. This chain joins TRBV12-3 or TRBV12-4 to TRBJ2-1, with no reliable assignment of the D segment. This clonotype was sampled from a human donor who received a COVID-19 vaccine. The nucleotide sequence reads as follows: TGTGCCAGCAGCGACCAGCTGAGAGATGAGCAGTTCTTC. Translated, it gives CASSDQLRDEQFF.